The T cell receptor (beta chain) described here comes from a study of blood T cell repertoires in COVID-19. In the study overall: The United States, Italy and Spain provided the acute and convalescent COVID-19 samples.

Trimming at V came to 4 bases and at J to 3 bases, leaving 13 bases not matched to a gene. CDR1 LNHDA and CDR2 SQIVND come from the germline V gene (reference sequence). The CDR3 is 17 amino acids. All enrollees were roughly 18 to 89 years old and from 24 US areas. Using immunoSEQ multiplex PCR, the repertoire was profiled, and TCRdb retains in-frame clones only, with some absent. The sample has a few hundred thousand clones; 87% are singletons. The chain uses TRBV19 and TRBJ2-7, with 9 bases matching TRBD2. Specimen: PBMCs or T cells enriched from blood (not recorded which). The sequence was obtained from a woman aged 18-29 years who had recovered from COVID-19. CDR3 protein: CASSTWTSEKIGYEQYF. CDR3 nucleotides: TGTGCCAGTAGTACATGGACTAGCGAGAAAATCGGCTACGAGCAGTACTTC.